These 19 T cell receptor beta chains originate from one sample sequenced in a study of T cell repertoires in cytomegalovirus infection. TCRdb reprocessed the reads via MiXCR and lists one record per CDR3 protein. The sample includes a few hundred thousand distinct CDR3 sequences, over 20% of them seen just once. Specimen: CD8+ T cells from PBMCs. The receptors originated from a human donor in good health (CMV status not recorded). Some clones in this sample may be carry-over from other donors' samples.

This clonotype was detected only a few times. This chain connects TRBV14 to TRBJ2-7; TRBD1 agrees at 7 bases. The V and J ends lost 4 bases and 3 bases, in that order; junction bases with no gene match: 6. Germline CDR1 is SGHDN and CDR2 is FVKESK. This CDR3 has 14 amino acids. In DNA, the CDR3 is TGTGCCAGCAGCCGAAGACAGGGAAGCTACGAGCAGTACTTC. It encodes CASSRRQGSYEQYF.

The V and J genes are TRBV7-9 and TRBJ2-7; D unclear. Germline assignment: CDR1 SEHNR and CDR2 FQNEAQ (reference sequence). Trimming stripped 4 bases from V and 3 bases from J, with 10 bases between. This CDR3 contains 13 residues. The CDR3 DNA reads TGTGCCAGCAGCTCCGTAGGAAACTACGAGCAGTACTTC. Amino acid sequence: CASSSVGNYEQYF.

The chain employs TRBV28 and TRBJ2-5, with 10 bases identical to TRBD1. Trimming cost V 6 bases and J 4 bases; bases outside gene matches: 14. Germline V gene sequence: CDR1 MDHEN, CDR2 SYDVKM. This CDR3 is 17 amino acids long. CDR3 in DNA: TGTGCCAGCAGAAAGGGCTGGGGGACAGGGGAGCGAGAGACCCAGTACTTC. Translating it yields CASRKGWGTGERETQYF.

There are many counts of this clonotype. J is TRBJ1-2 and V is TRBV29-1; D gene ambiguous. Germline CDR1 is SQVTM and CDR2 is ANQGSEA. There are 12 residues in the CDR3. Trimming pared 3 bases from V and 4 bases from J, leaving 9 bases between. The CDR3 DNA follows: TGCAGCGTTGAGGAGGGATTCTATGGCTACACCTTC. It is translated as CSVEEGFYGYTF.

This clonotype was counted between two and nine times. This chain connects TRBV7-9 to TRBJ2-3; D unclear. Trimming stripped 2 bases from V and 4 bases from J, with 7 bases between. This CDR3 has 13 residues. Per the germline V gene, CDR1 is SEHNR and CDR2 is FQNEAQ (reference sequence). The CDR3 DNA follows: TGTGCCAGCAGCTTACCAAACGCAGATACGCAGTATTTT. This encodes CASSLPNADTQYF.

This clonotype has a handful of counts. The CDR3 DNA is TGTGCCAGCACCAACAATGAGCAGTTCTTC. This gives the protein CASTNNEQFF. The chain uses TRBV2 and TRBJ2-1; D gene unclear. V lost 7 bases, J lost 5 bases, and 3 bases lay in between. Germline CDR1 SNHLY, CDR2 FYNNEI. The CDR3 runs 10 residues.

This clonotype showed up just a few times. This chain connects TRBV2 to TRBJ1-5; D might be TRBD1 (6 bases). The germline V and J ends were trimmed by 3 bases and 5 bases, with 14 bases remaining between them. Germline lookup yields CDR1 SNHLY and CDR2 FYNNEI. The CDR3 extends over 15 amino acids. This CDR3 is CASSEGHSNYQPQHF. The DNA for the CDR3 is TGTGCCAGCAGTGAGGGACATAGTAACTATCAGCCCCAGCATTTT.

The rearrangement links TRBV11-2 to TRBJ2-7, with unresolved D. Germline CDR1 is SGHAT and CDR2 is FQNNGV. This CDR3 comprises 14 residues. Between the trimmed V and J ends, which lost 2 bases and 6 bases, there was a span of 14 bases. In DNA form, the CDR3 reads TGTGCCAGCAGCTTACGACGGCCCCCGGGCGAGCAGTACTTC. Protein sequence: CASSLRRPPGEQYF. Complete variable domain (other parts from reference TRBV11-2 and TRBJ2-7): EAGVAQSPRYKIIEKRQSVAFWCNPISGHATLYWYQQILGQGPKLLIQFQNNGVVDDSQLPKDRFSAERLKGVDSTLKIQPAKLEDSAVYLCASSLRRPPGEQYFGPGTRLTVT.

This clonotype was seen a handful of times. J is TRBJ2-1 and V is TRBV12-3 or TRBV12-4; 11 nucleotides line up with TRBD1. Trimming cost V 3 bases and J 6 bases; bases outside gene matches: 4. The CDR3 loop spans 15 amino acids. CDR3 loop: CASSFFGTGGNEQFF. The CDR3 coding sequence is TGTGCCAGCAGTTTCTTCGGGACAGGGGGCAATGAGCAGTTCTTC.

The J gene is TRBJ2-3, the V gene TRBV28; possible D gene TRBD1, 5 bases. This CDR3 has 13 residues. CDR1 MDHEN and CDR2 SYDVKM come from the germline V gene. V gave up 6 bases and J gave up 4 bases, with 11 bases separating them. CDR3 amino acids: CASSLRQSDTQYF. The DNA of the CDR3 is TGTGCCAGCAGCCTTCGACAGTCAGATACGCAGTATTTT.

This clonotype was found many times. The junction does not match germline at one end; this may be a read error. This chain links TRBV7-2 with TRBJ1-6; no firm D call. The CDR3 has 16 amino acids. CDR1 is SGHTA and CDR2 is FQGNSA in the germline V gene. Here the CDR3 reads CASRLEATMGNSPLHF. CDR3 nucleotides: TGTGCCAGCAGGTTAGAAGCCACTATGGGAAATTCACCCCTCCACTTT.

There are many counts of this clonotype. CDR3 in DNA: TGTGCCAGCAGCTTAAATCCCGGGACGGATCAGCCCCAGCATTTT. The encoded protein is CASSLNPGTDQPQHF. This sequence joins TRBV7-2 and TRBJ1-5; D possibly corresponds to TRBD1 (5 bases). Germline V CDR1 and CDR2: SGHTA, FQGNSA. The V end lost 2 bases, the J end lost 5 bases, and 13 bases lay between the germline ends. The CDR3 length is 15 residues.

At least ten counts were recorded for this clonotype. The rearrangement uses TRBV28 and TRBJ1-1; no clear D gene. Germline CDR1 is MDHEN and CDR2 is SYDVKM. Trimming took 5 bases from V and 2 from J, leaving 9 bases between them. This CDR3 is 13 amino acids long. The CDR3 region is CASSIEANTEAFF. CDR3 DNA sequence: TGTGCCAGCAGTATTGAGGCAAACACTGAAGCTTTCTTT.

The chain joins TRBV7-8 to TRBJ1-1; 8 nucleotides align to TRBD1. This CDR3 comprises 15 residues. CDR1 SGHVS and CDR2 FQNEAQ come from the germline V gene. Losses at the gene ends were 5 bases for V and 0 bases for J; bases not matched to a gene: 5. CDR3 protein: CASSHNRGMNTEAFF. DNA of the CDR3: TGTGCCAGCAGCCATAACAGGGGGATGAACACTGAAGCTTTCTTT.

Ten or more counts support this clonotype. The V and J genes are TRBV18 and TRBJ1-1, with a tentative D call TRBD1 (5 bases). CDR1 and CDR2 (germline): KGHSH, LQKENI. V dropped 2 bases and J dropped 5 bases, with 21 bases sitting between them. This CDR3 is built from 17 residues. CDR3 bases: TGTGCCAGCTCACCAGGCGTGGGGCCCGGGGGTGGTACTGAAGCTTTCTTT. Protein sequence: CASSPGVGPGGGTEAFF.

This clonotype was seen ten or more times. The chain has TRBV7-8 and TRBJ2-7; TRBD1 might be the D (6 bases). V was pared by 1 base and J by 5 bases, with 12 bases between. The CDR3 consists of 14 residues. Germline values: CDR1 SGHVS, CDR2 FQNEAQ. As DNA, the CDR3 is TGTGCCAGCAGCTTAGGGGCCACAGGGCACGAGCAGTACTTC. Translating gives CASSLGATGHEQYF.

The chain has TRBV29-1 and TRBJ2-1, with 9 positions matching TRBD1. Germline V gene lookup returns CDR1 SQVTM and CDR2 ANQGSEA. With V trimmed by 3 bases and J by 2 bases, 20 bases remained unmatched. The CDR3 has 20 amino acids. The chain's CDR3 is CSVEDQLLELQGAAYNEQFF. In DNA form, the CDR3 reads TGCAGCGTTGAGGACCAACTTTTGGAGCTACAGGGGGCGGCCTACAATGAGCAGTTCTTC.

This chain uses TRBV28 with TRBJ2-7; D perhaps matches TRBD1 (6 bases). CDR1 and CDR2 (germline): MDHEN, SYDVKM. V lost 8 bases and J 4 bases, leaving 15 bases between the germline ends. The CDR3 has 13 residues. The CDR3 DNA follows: TGTGCCAGCCGGGACACCCCGGGATACGAGCAGTACTTC. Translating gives CASRDTPGYEQYF.

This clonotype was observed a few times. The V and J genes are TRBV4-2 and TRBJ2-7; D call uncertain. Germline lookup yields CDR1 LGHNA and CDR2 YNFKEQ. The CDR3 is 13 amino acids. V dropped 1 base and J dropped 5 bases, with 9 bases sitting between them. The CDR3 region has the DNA TGTGCCAGCAGCCAAGTCGGACGAAACGAGCAGTACTTC. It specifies CASSQVGRNEQYF.